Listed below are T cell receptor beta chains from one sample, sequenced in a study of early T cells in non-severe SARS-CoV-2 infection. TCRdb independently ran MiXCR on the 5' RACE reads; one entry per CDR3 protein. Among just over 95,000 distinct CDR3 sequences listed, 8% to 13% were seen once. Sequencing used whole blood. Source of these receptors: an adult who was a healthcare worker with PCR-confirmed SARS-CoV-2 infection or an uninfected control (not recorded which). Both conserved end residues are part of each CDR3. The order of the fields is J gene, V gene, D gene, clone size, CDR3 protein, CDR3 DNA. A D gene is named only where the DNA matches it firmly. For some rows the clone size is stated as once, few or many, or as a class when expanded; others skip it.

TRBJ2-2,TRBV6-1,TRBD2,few,CASSPLAGGRSGELFF,TGTGCCAGCAGTCCGTTAGCGGGGGGCCGAAGCGGGGAGCTGTTTTTT
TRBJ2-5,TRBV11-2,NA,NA,CASSLSVARGETQYF,TGTGCCAGCAGCTTATCCGTAGCGCGTGGTGAGACCCAGTACTTC
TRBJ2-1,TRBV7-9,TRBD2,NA,CASSLRKLAEVNEQFF,TGTGCCAGCAGCTTAAGGAAGCTAGCGGAGGTCAATGAGCAGTTCTTC
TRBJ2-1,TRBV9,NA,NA,CASGLGNEQFF,TGTGCCAGCGGTCTGGGGAATGAGCAGTTCTTC
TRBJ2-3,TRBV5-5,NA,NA,CASSFSALDTQYF,TGTGCCAGCAGCTTCTCCGCTTTAGATACGCAGTATTTT
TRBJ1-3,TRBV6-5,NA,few,CASSYLYSGNTIYF,TGTGCCAGCAGTTACTTGTACTCTGGAAACACCATATATTTT
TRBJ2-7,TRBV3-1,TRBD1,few,CASSLRPGQGVDEQYF,TGTGCCAGCAGCCTTCGTCCGGGACAGGGGGTGGACGAGCAGTACTTC
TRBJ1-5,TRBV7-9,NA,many,CASSLGGANQPQHF,TGTGCCAGCAGCTTAGGAGGGGCTAATCAGCCCCAGCATTTT
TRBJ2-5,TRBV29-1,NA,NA,CSVGTGRETQYF,TGCAGCGTAGGTACAGGGCGGGAGACCCAGTACTTC
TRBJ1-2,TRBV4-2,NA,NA,CASSQDLHSGRRNYGYTF,TGTGCCAGCAGCCAAGACCTTCATTCAGGGCGACGTAACTATGGCTACACCTTC
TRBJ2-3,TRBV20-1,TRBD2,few,CSARGLAGVSTDTQYF,TGCAGTGCTAGAGGTCTAGCGGGAGTTAGCACAGATACGCAGTATTTT
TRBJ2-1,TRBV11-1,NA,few,CASSLAFGPYSRNEQFF,TGTGCCAGCAGCTTAGCCTTCGGGCCTTACTCGAGGAATGAGCAGTTCTTC
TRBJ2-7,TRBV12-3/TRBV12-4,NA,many,CASSLRAGTVYEQYF,TGTGCCAGCAGTTTAAGGGCAGGGACTGTGTACGAGCAGTACTTC